This T cell receptor (beta chain) was observed in a study of metastatic and nonmetastatic thyroid tumors. At the level of the study: From malignant and benign thyroid patients, repertoires in blood and in tumor or nodule tissue were compared.

In its sample, this clone was seen many times. The antigen is not known. Under the authors' procedure: To classify distant metastasis in papillary thyroid cancer, a model was built from CDR3 differences across clinicopathological groups. TCRdb recomputed clones from the PCR reads via MiXCR. None of the V and J calls come from the authors' own analysis; TCRdb made them. The profile shows 20,000 to 25,000 clones, roughly 16% of them singletons. Study-wide results and limits: Across blood and tumor, TCR beta diversity in malignant thyroid tumors was reportedly significantly higher than in benign nodules.

The CDR3 totals 11 residues. CDR1 and CDR2 from the germline V gene are SNHLY and FYNNEI. Trimming pared 4 bases from V and 12 bases from J, leaving 10 bases between. Patients underwent thyroid surgery, and none had received any treatment before it. Sequenced material: blood. This sequence joins TRBV2 and TRBJ2-1; maybe TRBD2 (6 bases). This clonotype was obtained from a female donor with papillary thyroid cancer or a benign thyroid nodule (not recorded which). Some clones in this sample may be carry-over from other donors' samples. CDR3 amino acids: CASSGGAVQFF. The CDR3 bases are TGTGCCAGCAGTGGCGGGGCTGTGCAGTTCTTC. The full variable domain, its missing parts supplied by reference TRBV2 and TRBJ2-1, is EPEVTQTPSHQVTQMGQEVILRCVPISNHLYFYWYRQILGQKVEFLVSFYNNEISEKSEIFDDQFSVERPDGSNFTLKIRSTKLEDSAMYFCASSGGAVQFFGPGTRLTVL.